This paragraph covers one TCR beta chain sequence. Its target is unknown. This sample is drawn from a study of cytomegalovirus exposure and HLA in healthy donors. The germline V gene has CDR1 SGHTA and CDR2 FQGNSA. The CDR3 runs 15 residues. The germline V and J ends were trimmed by 5 bases and 3 bases, with 14 bases remaining between them. 60 Vbeta and 13 Jbeta primers were used in PCR. Here immunoSEQ multiplex PCR was the method, and the copy in TCRdb shows in-frame clones only, minus some. The sample includes 99,000 or so clones, 65% to 85% of them seen just once. Study results and limitations: The study put 150 to 200 TCR beta chains on its list as cytomegalovirus-associated. Looking again later, the authors saw that most CMV-associated TCR beta chains seemed HLA-restricted.

The sequence was collected from a male donor in good health and CMV-seronegative. The J gene is TRBJ2-1, the V gene TRBV7-2; weak D call: TRBD1 (6 bases). The sample consisted of PBMCs. DNA for the CDR3: TGTGCCAGCAGCGCAACCAGGGACAACTACAATGAGCAGTTCTTC. This encodes CASSATRDNYNEQFF.